The 20 T cell receptor beta chains below all came from one sample that was sequenced in a study of identical twins. TCRdb called the 5' RACE reads again in MiXCR, with one record for every CDR3 protein. Among 1.5 million or so distinct CDR3 sequences listed, around a third were seen once. Source material: cord blood. The receptors shown here come from a newborn girl in good health.

Comment on this clonotype: A read error may explain this, as a much larger clone is one base away. The chain uses TRBV3-1 and TRBJ2-3; D possibly corresponds to TRBD1 (6 bases). The ends were cut back, 4 bases at V and 4 bases at J, with 15 bases in the middle. CDR1 LGHDT and CDR2 YNNKEL come from the germline V gene (reference sequence). The CDR3 is made up of 15 amino acids. The CDR3 spells CASSRKGERSDTQYF. The CDR3 DNA is TGTGCCAGCAGCCGAAAGGGGGAACGGTCAGATACGCAGTATTTT.

This clonotype was seen a handful of times. J is TRBJ1-1 and V is TRBV6-1; D is perhaps TRBD1 (6 bases). Germline V lookup: CDR1 MNHNS, CDR2 SASEGT. This CDR3 region has 15 residues. The germline V and J ends were trimmed by 5 bases and 0 bases, with 13 bases remaining between them. In nucleotides, the CDR3 is TGTGCCAGCAGTCCAAGACAGGTTATGAACACTGAAGCTTTCTTT. Its protein product is CASSPRQVMNTEAFF.

This clonotype was detected only a few times. J is TRBJ2-5 and V is TRBV5-1; D uncertain. This CDR3 has 14 amino acids. Trimming pared 0 bases from V and 4 bases from J, leaving 10 bases between. The germline CDR1 and CDR2 sequences are SGHRS and YFSETQ. CDR3 nucleotides: TGCGCCAGCAGCTTGGTATCACCAGGAGAGACCCAGTACTTC. Amino acid sequence: CASSLVSPGETQYF.

The chain employs TRBV28 and TRBJ2-3; D perhaps matches TRBD1 (5 bases). Deletions cut 6 bases from V and 6 bases from J, with 31 bases between. CDR1 and CDR2 from the germline V gene are MDHEN and SYDVKM. This CDR3 region has 19 residues. The CDR3 DNA reads TGTGCCAGCAGCCCCTCAGGGTTTCTTGTTACCCTTACATTGGATACGCAGTATTTT. Residues: CASSPSGFLVTLTLDTQYF.

DNA for the CDR3: TGTGCCAGCAGCTTGGACAGGTACTTTAACACTGAAGCTTTCTTT. This sequence encodes CASSLDRYFNTEAFF. The chain uses TRBV5-6 and TRBJ1-1, with D possibly being TRBD1 (5 bases). CDR3 size: 15 residues. Germline V gene sequence: CDR1 SGHDT, CDR2 YYEEEE. V lost 0 bases to trimming and J lost 2 bases, with 11 bases between them. The full variable domain, with the rest looked up from reference TRBV5-6 and TRBJ1-1, is DAGVTQSPTHLIKTRGQQVTLRCSPKSGHDTVSWYQQALGQGPQFIFQYYEEEERQRGNFPDRFSGHQFPNYSSELNVNALLLGDSALYLCASSLDRYFNTEAFFGQGTRLTVV.

The chain is built from TRBV10-3 and TRBJ2-6, with D hard to call. V gave up 7 bases and J gave up 0 bases, with 7 bases separating them. The germline gives CDR1 ENHRY, CDR2 SYGVKD. The CDR3 contains 14 residues. CDR3 DNA sequence: TGTGCCATCAAAGGCAGCTCTGGGGCCAACGTCCTGACTTTC. Translating gives CAIKGSSGANVLTF.

This clonotype was counted only a few times. The chain joins TRBV5-1 to TRBJ2-5, with D perhaps matching TRBD2 (6 bases). The CDR3 loop spans 15 amino acids. Germline V CDR1 and CDR2: SGHRS, YFSETQ. Trimming left V 1 base short and J 2 bases short, with 12 bases between. The chain's CDR3 is CASSLRPSVQETQYF. DNA of the CDR3: TGCGCCAGCAGCTTGAGACCTAGCGTACAAGAGACCCAGTACTTC.

The chain carries TRBV4-1 and TRBJ1-1; D not certain. Germline V gives CDR1 MGHRA, CDR2 YSYEKL. The CDR3 has 13 residues. V gave up 3 bases and J gave up 4 bases, with 9 bases separating them. The CDR3 here is CASSHPGFTEAFF. The CDR3 DNA reads as TGCGCCAGCAGCCACCCGGGGTTCACTGAAGCTTTCTTT.

The genes are TRBV20-1 and TRBJ2-5; D call uncertain. The CDR3 has 13 amino acids. Looked up from germline, CDR1 is DFQATT and CDR2 is SNEGSKA (reference sequence). The germline V and J ends were trimmed by 2 bases and 0 bases, with 7 bases remaining between them. CDR3 nucleotides: TGCAGTGCTAGAAATCGACACCAAGAGACCCAGTACTTC. It specifies CSARNRHQETQYF.

The chain uses TRBV6-1 and TRBJ2-5; D gene uncertain. The CDR3 has 16 residues. V lost 0 bases and J 0 bases, leaving 11 bases between the germline ends. Germline loops: CDR1 MNHNS, CDR2 SASEGT. CDR3 in amino acids: CASSEAISPYQETQYF. CDR3 in DNA: TGTGCCAGCAGTGAAGCCATCTCTCCGTACCAAGAGACCCAGTACTTC.

This clonotype has only a few counts. The chain couples TRBV12-5 to TRBJ2-5, with D possibly matching TRBD1 (5 bases). The V end lost 1 base, the J end lost 7 bases, and 16 bases lay between the germline ends. CDR1 is LGHNT, CDR2 FRNRAP, per germline. The length of the CDR3 is 15 residues. The CDR3 DNA reads as TGTGCTAGTGGTTTGGGAGTGGGGCCTTGGGGGACCCAGTACTTC. Its protein is CASGLGVGPWGTQYF.

The rearrangement joins TRBV7-2 to TRBJ1-1; unclear D gene. The CDR3 loop spans 12 amino acids. V was pared by 3 bases and J by 6 bases, with 8 bases between. Germline CDR1 is SGHTA and CDR2 is FQGNSA. The CDR3: CASSLSPAEAFF. The CDR3 nucleotides read TGTGCCAGCAGCTTGAGTCCCGCTGAAGCTTTCTTT.

This clonotype was seen ten or more times. The V call is TRBV20-1, the J call TRBJ2-7; weak D call: TRBD2 (6 bases). Germline V lookup: CDR1 DFQATT, CDR2 SNEGSKA (reference sequence). CDR3 size: 11 residues. Trimming took 3 bases from V and 3 from J, leaving 6 bases between them. The CDR3 sequence: CSASGGYEQYF. The CDR3 DNA reads TGCAGTGCTAGCGGGGGCTACGAGCAGTACTTC.

This chain uses TRBV28 with TRBJ1-5; tentatively, D is TRBD1 (5 bases). V lost 5 bases, J lost 7 bases, and 15 bases lay in between. The germline gives CDR1 MDHEN, CDR2 SYDVKM. There are 14 residues in the CDR3. Here the CDR3 reads CASSLGGVSQPQHF. For the CDR3, the DNA is TGTGCCAGCAGTCTGGGAGGGGTCTCCCAGCCCCAGCATTTT. The variable domain in full, with the rest retrieved from reference TRBV28 and TRBJ1-5, is DVKVTQSSRYLVKRTGEKVFLECVQDMDHENMFWYRQDPGLGLRLIYFSYDVKMKEKGDIPEGYSVSREKKERFSLILESASTNQTSMYLCASSLGGVSQPQHFGDGTRLSIL.

Comment on this clonotype: Since a much larger clone is just one base distant, this may be a read error. This chain connects TRBV12-3 or TRBV12-4 to TRBJ2-1; D uncertain. CDR3 length: 14 amino acids. The CDR3, as DNA: TGTACCAGCAGTTTATCGCTACCCAACAATGAGCAGTTCTTC. Translation gives CTSSLSLPNNEQFF.

The rearrangement joins TRBV27 to TRBJ2-5; 8 bases agree with TRBD1. Per germline, CDR1 MNHEY and CDR2 SMNVEV (reference sequence). CDR3 length: 15 amino acids. The V and J ends lost 3 bases and 3 bases, in that order; junction bases with no gene match: 6. As DNA, the CDR3 is TGTGCCAGCAGTTTCCTCAGGGGGCAGAAAGAGACCCAGTACTTC. It specifies CASSFLRGQKETQYF.

The chain recombines TRBV11-2 with TRBJ1-2; D is uncertain. Germline CDR1 is SGHAT and CDR2 is FQNNGV. Trimming removed 5 bases at V and 9 bases at J, with 19 bases between. The CDR3 totals 14 residues. CDR3 sequence reads: CASSPYEAPGSYTF. As DNA, the CDR3 is TGTGCCAGCAGCCCCTACGAGGCACCGGGTAGCTACACCTTC. The variable domain in full, with the rest retrieved from reference TRBV11-2 and TRBJ1-2, is EAGVAQSPRYKIIEKRQSVAFWCNPISGHATLYWYQQILGQGPKLLIQFQNNGVVDDSQLPKDRFSAERLKGVDSTLKIQPAKLEDSAVYLCASSPYEAPGSYTFGSGTRLTVV.

This clonotype has a handful of counts. Here the CDR3 reads CAISEPIRTSQFF. The CDR3, as DNA: TGTGCCATCAGTGAGCCAATAAGGACTAGTCAGTTCTTC. This chain connects TRBV10-3 to TRBJ2-1; TRBD2 agrees at 7 bases. Germline loops: CDR1 ENHRY, CDR2 SYGVKD. This CDR3 spans 13 amino acids. Trimming cost V 2 bases and J 13 bases; bases outside gene matches: 8.

There are a few counts of this clonotype. The chain recombines TRBV6-5 with TRBJ2-7; unclear D gene. Germline lookup yields CDR1 MNHEY and CDR2 SVGAGI. Trimming removed 7 bases at V and 6 bases at J, with 10 bases between. The CDR3 is 11 amino acids. CDR3 DNA: TGTGCCAGCACCTTGAGTGGCGAGCAGTACTTC. Translated, it gives CASTLSGEQYF.

Turning to this clonotype: With a much larger clone just one base away, this may be a read error. The V and J genes are TRBV5-1 and TRBJ2-5; 8 bases agree with TRBD2. V trimming: 4 bases; J trimming: 11 bases; junction bases outside the gene matches: 19. The germline V gene has CDR1 SGHRS and CDR2 YFSETQ. The CDR3 has 16 amino acids. For the CDR3, the DNA is TGCGCCAGCAGCGCTCGGGAGGGCCAGCGTTACAATGAGCAGTACTTC. Amino acids: CASSAREGQRYNEQYF.